The rows below give T cell receptor beta chains drawn from one sample of a study of shared clonotypes between healthy human individuals. Sequencing used immunoSEQ multiplex PCR; TCRdb keeps in-frame clones, though not all of them. The sample has roughly 660,000 clones, about 90% seen once. Sequencing was performed on memory CD8+ T cells from PBMCs. Source of these receptors: a man aged 18-30 years in good health. Some clones in this sample may be carry-over from other donors' samples. Each CDR3 is given with its conserved first and last residue. The D gene is left open where the match is weak. The size field is filled for only some rows; it gives once, few, many or a size class.

v_gene	d_gene	abundance	j_gene	CDR3aa	CDR3nt
TRBV7-9	-	-	TRBJ2-5	CASSLALVGDEETQYF	TGTGCCAGCAGCTTAGCGCTTGTGGGGGACGAAGAGACCCAGTACTTC
TRBV27	TRBD2	-	TRBJ2-1	CASTHRGSTNEQFF	TGTGCCAGCACCCACCGCGGGAGTACGAATGAGCAGTTCTTC
TRBV27	-	-	TRBJ2-7	CASSLGRSYEQYF	TGTGCCAGCAGTTTGGGCAGGTCCTACGAGCAGTACTTC
TRBV5-1	TRBD1	-	TRBJ1-4	CASSAGQGLNEKLFF	TGCGCCAGCAGCGCCGGACAGGGACTTAATGAAAAACTGTTTTTT
TRBV2	TRBD2	-	TRBJ2-1	CASPQTSGRATEQFF	TGTGCCAGCCCTCAGACTAGCGGGAGGGCCACTGAGCAGTTCTTC
TRBV5-1	TRBD1	-	TRBJ1-1	CASSSRTGDEAFF	TGCGCCAGCAGCTCTAGGACAGGGGATGAAGCTTTCTTT
TRBV28	TRBD2	-	TRBJ2-3	CASRALAGRTDTQYF	TGTGCCAGCAGGGCCCTAGCGGGGCGAACAGATACGCAGTATTTT
TRBV10-1	-	few	TRBJ1-1	CASSVGGLTEAFF	TGCGCCAGCAGTGTAGGGGGGTTGACTGAAGCTTTCTTT
TRBV18	-	-	TRBJ1-2	CASSPGGNYGYTF	TGTGCCAGCTCACCGGGGGGAAACTATGGCTACACCTTC
TRBV25-1	TRBD2	-	TRBJ2-3	CASIGETSGKEADTQYF	TGTGCCAGCATAGGGGAGACTAGCGGGAAGGAGGCAGATACGCAGTATTTT
TRBV4-1	-	-	TRBJ1-6	CASTEQSFSGPNSPLHF	TGCGCCAGCACCGAGCAGAGTTTTTCGGGGCCGAATTCACCCCTCCACTTT
TRBV27	TRBD1	-	TRBJ1-2	CASSPGGQFYGYTF	TGTGCCAGCAGTCCCGGGGGACAGTTCTATGGCTACACCTTC
TRBV29-1	TRBD2	-	TRBJ2-1	CSATGGATPSYNEQFF	TGCAGCGCGACGGGGGGGGCGACCCCCTCCTACAATGAGCAGTTCTTC
TRBV4-3	-	-	TRBJ2-7	CASSQGFSSSYEQYF	TGCGCCAGCAGCCAAGGGTTCAGCAGCTCCTACGAGCAGTACTTC
TRBV2	-	-	TRBJ1-1	CASYRVPPEAFF	TGTGCCAGCTACAGGGTGCCGCCAGAAGCTTTCTTT
TRBV14	TRBD1	-	TRBJ2-7	CASSQDWGQSPYEQYF	TGTGCCAGCAGCCAAGATTGGGGACAGTCTCCCTACGAGCAGTACTTC
TRBV5-6	TRBD1	-	TRBJ2-5	CASSPGQGIETQYF	TGTGCCAGCAGCCCGGGACAGGGTATAGAGACCCAGTACTTC
TRBV15	-	-	TRBJ1-1	CATSRERQNTEAFF	TGTGCCACCAGCAGAGAACGACAGAACACTGAAGCTTTCTTT
TRBV18	-	once	TRBJ2-5	CASSPPGEESQETQYF	TGTGCCAGCTCACCACCGGGGGAGGAGAGTCAAGAGACCCAGTACTTC
TRBV5-1	-	-	TRBJ2-7	CASSQRPSYEQYF	TGCGCCAGCAGCCAGCGGCCCTCCTACGAGCAGTACTTC
TRBV5-6	-	-	TRBJ1-5	CASSLGAGSSNQPQHF	TGTGCCAGCAGCTTGGGAGCAGGGTCTAGCAATCAGCCCCAGCATTTT
TRBV19	-	-	TRBJ2-5	CASSIYQGRMETQYF	TGTGCCAGTAGTATTTACCAGGGGCGGATGGAGACCCAGTACTTC
TRBV6-4	TRBD1	-	TRBJ2-7	CASRPPGQSSYEQYF	TGTGCCAGCAGGCCTCCGGGACAGAGCTCCTACGAGCAGTACTTC
TRBV6-1	-	-	TRBJ1-2	CASSEARGRVGIVNYGYTF	TGTGCCAGCAGTGAAGCCCGTGGCAGGGTAGGCATAGTTAACTATGGCTACACCTTC
TRBV11-2	-	-	TRBJ2-7	CASSSRRGTNTYEQYF	TGTGCCAGCAGCTCCAGACGCGGGACAAACACCTACGAGCAGTACTTC
TRBV6-6	-	-	TRBJ2-7	CASSPGLPYEQYF	TGTGCCAGCAGTCCGGGACTGCCCTACGAGCAGTACTTC
TRBV5-1	-	once	TRBJ2-7	CASSLWDNSYEQYF	TGCGCCAGCAGCTTGTGGGACAACTCCTACGAGCAGTACTTC
TRBV28	-	-	TRBJ2-7	CASSNIVGAEMDEQYF	TGTGCCAGCAGCAACATAGTAGGGGCGGAGATGGACGAGCAGTACTTC
TRBV11-2	TRBD2	-	TRBJ2-5	CASSLVAGSRGETQYF	TGTGCCAGCAGCTTAGTAGCGGGGAGTCGTGGGGAGACCCAGTACTTC
TRBV15	-	-	TRBJ2-1	CATSRHGSLYNEQFF	TGTGCCACCAGCAGACATGGTAGTTTGTACAATGAGCAGTTCTTC
TRBV28	-	-	TRBJ2-7	CASRLRDTPYEQYF	TGTGCCAGCAGGCTCCGGGACACCCCCTACGAGCAGTACTTC
TRBV6-5	-	-	TRBJ1-1	CASSEKEGGTEAFF	TGTGCCAGCAGTGAAAAGGAGGGAGGCACTGAAGCTTTCTTT
TRBV7-3	TRBD1	-	TRBJ2-7	CASSLEGTGAYEQYF	TGTGCCAGCAGCCTAGAGGGGACAGGGGCTTACGAGCAGTACTTC
TRBV6-6	-	once	TRBJ1-4	CASSYLGRTNEKLFF	TGTGCCAGCAGTTACCTTGGGAGAACTAATGAAAAACTGTTTTTT
TRBV7-8	-	-	TRBJ2-2	CASTSVRGWELFF	TGTGCCAGCACGTCTGTGCGCGGGTGGGAGCTGTTTTTT
TRBV13	-	-	TRBJ1-1	CASSPPGEYEAFF	TGTGCCAGCAGCCCCCCCGGGGAGTATGAAGCTTTCTTT
TRBV7-8	TRBD2	once	TRBJ2-1	CASSLVAGGPPLEFF	TGTGCCAGCAGCTTAGTAGCGGGAGGGCCTCCCCTTGAGTTCTTC
TRBV13	TRBD2	-	TRBJ2-5	CASSPPLAGREETQYF	TGTGCCAGCAGCCCCCCACTAGCGGGACGGGAAGAGACCCAGTACTTC
TRBV28	-	-	TRBJ2-7	CASSSLTDSYEQYF	TGTGCCAGCAGTTCCCTGACAGATTCCTACGAGCAGTACTTC
TRBV28	TRBD1	-	TRBJ2-2	CASSLWVGTGNTGELFF	TGTGCCAGCAGTTTATGGGTCGGGACAGGGAACACCGGGGAGCTGTTTTTT
TRBV7-9	TRBD1	-	TRBJ2-5	CASSTTGGQETQYF	TGTGCCAGCAGCACGACAGGGGGCCAAGAGACCCAGTACTTC
TRBV10-3	-	once	TRBJ1-2	CAISESQEEPANYGYTF	TGTGCCATCAGTGAGTCGCAAGAGGAACCAGCTAACTATGGCTACACCTTC
TRBV5-6	-	-	TRBJ2-7	CASSFVGWEQYF	TGTGCCAGCAGCTTTGTAGGGTGGGAGCAGTACTTC
TRBV28	TRBD2	-	TRBJ2-3	CASSFPRDRRNSGRTDTQYF	TGTGCCAGCAGTTTCCCCCGAGACCGCCGAAATAGCGGGAGAACAGATACGCAGTATTTT
TRBV29-1	-	-	TRBJ1-1	CSGERALTEAFF	TGCAGTGGGGAACGGGCCCTCACTGAAGCTTTCTTT
TRBV4-3	TRBD1	-	TRBJ2-2	CASSQNLQGAVETGELFF	TGCGCCAGCAGCCAAAATCTACAGGGGGCTGTGGAGACCGGGGAGCTGTTTTTT
TRBV11-3	TRBD2	-	TRBJ2-1	CASSQERDGRNEQFF	TGTGCCAGCAGCCAGGAGCGGGACGGTAGAAATGAGCAGTTCTTC
TRBV4-3	-	-	TRBJ2-7	CASSQEWEYYEQYF	TGCGCCAGCAGCCAAGAGTGGGAGTACTACGAGCAGTACTTC
TRBV13	-	-	TRBJ2-6	CASSQTLGEGANVLTF	TGTGCCAGCAGCCAGACGTTGGGGGAAGGGGCCAACGTCCTGACTTTC
TRBV9	TRBD2	once	TRBJ2-1	CASSPGRGGDEQFF	TGTGCCAGCAGCCCCGGTCGGGGAGGGGATGAGCAGTTCTTC
TRBV7-9	TRBD2	once	TRBJ2-7	CASSQLAGSYEQYF	TGTGCCAGCAGCCAACTAGCGGGAAGCTACGAGCAGTACTTC
TRBV12-2	-	-	TRBJ2-7	CASRLGSSAYEQYF	TGTGCAAGTCGCTTGGGGTCTTCGGCCTACGAGCAGTACTTC
TRBV5-4	TRBD2	-	TRBJ2-1	CASSWRLAGAYNEQFF	TGTGCCAGCAGCTGGAGGCTAGCGGGAGCCTACAATGAGCAGTTCTTC
TRBV27	TRBD2	-	TRBJ2-7	CASSSLAGAYEQYF	TGTGCCAGCTCGTCCCTAGCGGGAGCCTACGAGCAGTACTTC
TRBV27	-	-	TRBJ1-1	CASSLRAGVTEAFF	TGTGCCAGCAGTTTGAGGGCAGGGGTTACTGAAGCTTTCTTT
TRBV10-2	-	-	TRBJ1-1	CASSEPPNTEAFF	TGCGCCAGCAGTGAGCCCCCGAACACTGAAGCTTTCTTT
TRBV6-6	-	-	TRBJ2-7	CASSPDNFYEQYF	TGTGCCAGCAGTCCCGACAATTTCTACGAGCAGTACTTC
TRBV27	TRBD2	-	TRBJ2-2	CASTAILAALNTGELFF	TGTGCCAGCACCGCGATACTAGCGGCACTGAACACCGGGGAGCTGTTTTTT
TRBV9	TRBD2	-	TRBJ2-7	CASSVWSSGAYEQYF	TGTGCCAGCAGCGTATGGAGTAGCGGGGCCTACGAGCAGTACTTC
TRBV4-1	-	-	TRBJ2-7	CASSQDGGGGYEQYF	TGCGCCAGCAGCCAAGATGGAGGGGGTGGTTACGAGCAGTACTTC